This entry describes one TCR beta chain. Its antigen is still unknown. This specimen comes from a study of radiation and T cells in renal cell carcinoma. As to time point: baseline pretreatment blood. This sample's treatment: 15 Gy SBRT to primary tumor, nephrectomy 4 weeks later. From germline, CDR1 is SGHVS and CDR2 FNYEAQ. The CDR3 extends over 15 amino acids. Trimming cost V 2 bases and J 1 base, with 11 bases left between them. Study-level points and caveats: From baseline, blood top tumor clonotypes peaked at 2 weeks post-radiation.

TCRdb keeps only in-frame clones here, not all; method: immunoSEQ multiplex PCR. The sample has about 22,000 clones, roughly 80% seen once. The sequence was obtained from a man in his sixties with renal cell carcinoma. The chain employs TRBV7-6 and TRBJ1-1; no reliable D call. Source: blood, taken from a patient whose treatment included radiotherapy and nephrectomy. CDR3 in amino acids: CASSLTGGGNTEAFF. In nucleotides, the CDR3 is TGTGCCAGCAGCTTAACGGGAGGAGGGAACACTGAAGCTTTCTTT. Full variable domain (remainder filled in from reference TRBV7-6 and TRBJ1-1): GAGVSQSPRYKVTKRGQDVALRCDPISGHVSLYWYRQALGQGPEFLTYFNYEAQQDKSGLPNDRFSAERPEGSISTLTIQRTEQRDSAMYRCASSLTGGGNTEAFFGQGTRLTVV.